This TCR beta chain was sequenced for a study of T cell repertoires in cytomegalovirus infection. TCRdb reprocessed the reads via MiXCR and lists one record per CDR3 protein. The sample yields around 300,000 distinct CDR3 sequences, roughly 24% seen once. The germline V gene encodes CDR1 DFQATT and CDR2 SNEGSKA (reference sequence). V was pared by 1 base and J by 3 bases, with 9 bases of the junction left unmatched. This CDR3 spans 16 amino acids. Material for sequencing was PBMCs. J is TRBJ2-1 and V is TRBV20-1; 7 bases fit TRBD2. The TCR sequence derives from a human donor in good health (CMV status not recorded). Some clones in this sample may be carry-over from other donors' samples. CDR3 sequence reads: CSARGRLAENYNEQFF. In nucleotides, the CDR3 is TGCAGTGCTAGAGGTCGGCTAGCGGAGAACTACAATGAGCAGTTCTTC.